One sample yielded the 19 T cell receptor beta chains listed below, sequenced in a study of identical twins (dated by TCRdb to 2016 to 2018). To prepare the library, 5' RACE was applied. Sequenced on an Illumina HiSeq 2000. In TCRdb, the public reads were trimmed at Q25 with fastp and aligned with MiXCR, with productive beta chains retained. Rows matching on CDR3 protein sequence are summarized as one entry with the most common DNA and genes. In all, the sample holds approximately 500,000 distinct CDR3 sequences, and 20% to 25% of those were seen once. The ten largest make up 2.5% to 3.5% of the sample. These same data were also listed under a study on T cells expressing NK-cell markers.

The material sequenced was CD4+ T cells sorted from blood. Receptors were obtained from a woman between 18 and 30 years old in good health.

V is TRBV30 and J is TRBJ2-3; TRBD1 matches at 7 bases. This CDR3 comprises 14 residues. The ends lost 0 bases at V and 3 bases at J; junction bases unmatched: 3. Looked up from germline, CDR1 is GTSNPN and CDR2 is SVGIG (reference sequence). CDR3 bases: TGTGCCTGGAGTGTGGCAGGGGGTACAGATACGCAGTATTTT. Translated, it gives CAWSVAGGTDTQYF.

The gene calls are TRBV5-1 and TRBJ2-1, with TRBD2 matching over 14 bases. V trimming: 0 bases; J trimming: 5 bases; junction bases outside the gene matches: 4. Germline V gene sequence: CDR1 SGHRS, CDR2 YFSETQ. The CDR3 extends over 17 amino acids. CDR3 loop: CASSLAGLAGGNNEQFF. The CDR3 DNA reads TGCGCCAGCAGCTTGGCCGGACTAGCGGGGGGAAACAATGAGCAGTTCTTC.

The chain has TRBV12-3 or TRBV12-4 and TRBJ2-7, with D maybe TRBD1 (5 bases). Trimming left V 4 bases short and J 0 bases short, with 13 bases between. The CDR3 spans 15 residues. This CDR3 reads CASSSQTVFSYEQYF. The CDR3 DNA reads as TGTGCCAGCAGTTCACAGACAGTATTCTCCTACGAGCAGTACTTC.

This clonotype has a count of ten or more. V usage is TRBV5-6 and J usage is TRBJ2-7; no clear D. The CDR3 covers 13 residues. Trimming shortened V by 4 bases and J by 4 bases, and 12 bases separated the two germline ends. CDR1 and CDR2 from the germline V gene are SGHDT and YYEEEE. The CDR3 DNA is TGTGCCAGCAGCCTTATCACCGATTACGAGCAGTACTTC. This encodes CASSLITDYEQYF.

The chain employs TRBV15 and TRBJ2-1; D not certain. Germline loops: CDR1 LNHNV, CDR2 YYDKDF (reference sequence). V lost 5 bases to trimming and J lost 8 bases, with 7 bases between them. CDR3 size: 11 residues. In DNA form, the CDR3 reads TGTGCCACCAGCTGGGCTTATGAGCAGTTCTTC. This gives the protein CATSWAYEQFF.

The chain links TRBV5-5 to TRBJ1-1; a possible D gene is TRBD1 (5 bases). Trimming cost V 0 bases and J 5 bases, with 14 bases left between them. The germline CDR1 and CDR2 sequences are SGHKS and YYEKEE (reference sequence). This CDR3 has 15 residues. The CDR3 sequence: CASSLDGLGRTEAFF. Here the CDR3 DNA reads TGTGCCAGCAGCTTGGATGGACTGGGGCGGACTGAAGCTTTCTTT.

This clonotype has just a few counts. J is TRBJ2-5 and V is TRBV7-8; 7 nucleotides line up with TRBD1. The CDR3 has 15 amino acids. The V segment lost 1 base and the J segment 6 bases; nucleotides outside the gene matches: 8. CDR1 is SGHVS, CDR2 FQNEAQ, per germline. The DNA for the CDR3 is TGTGCCAGCAGCTTAGATACAGGGGCGAGGCAGACCCAGTACTTC. Translating it yields CASSLDTGARQTQYF.

This clonotype came up a few times. The CDR3 reads CASSALGQGNTGELFF. The CDR3, as DNA: TGTGCCAGCAGCGCCCTCGGGCAAGGGAACACCGGGGAGCTGTTTTTT. The J gene is TRBJ2-2, the V gene TRBV13; D is ambiguous. Germline CDR1 reads PRHDT; CDR2 reads FYEKMQ (reference sequence). CDR3 size: 16 residues. V dropped 5 bases and J dropped 1 base, with 14 bases sitting between them.

The chain joins TRBV11-2 to TRBJ1-1; unclear D gene. The V end lost 3 bases, the J end lost 1 base, and 12 bases lay between the germline ends. This CDR3 is built from 15 residues. Per germline, CDR1 SGHAT and CDR2 FQNNGV. Here the CDR3 DNA reads TGTGCCAGCAGCTTGTCCCAGGAACCGAACACTGAAGCTTTCTTT. Translation gives CASSLSQEPNTEAFF.

This clonotype was observed a handful of times. The chain carries TRBV6-5 and TRBJ1-1; tentatively, D is TRBD1 (5 bases). CDR1 and CDR2 from the germline V gene are MNHEY and SVGAGI. CDR3 length equals 14 residues. Trimming removed 2 bases at V and 1 base at J, with 8 bases between. The CDR3 coding sequence is TGTGCCAGCAGTTACAGGGGAGGGAACACTGAAGCTTTCTTT. The encoded protein is CASSYRGGNTEAFF.

This clonotype was counted at least ten times. V usage is TRBV18 and J usage is TRBJ2-1; unclear D gene. The CDR3 totals 12 residues. V dropped 7 bases and J dropped 7 bases, with 11 bases sitting between them. CDR1 and CDR2 (germline): KGHSH, LQKENI. The CDR3 DNA reads as TGTGCCAGCTGGGATTTTCTGAATGAGCAGTTCTTC. Encoded protein: CASWDFLNEQFF.

V is TRBV11-3 and J is TRBJ2-5; TRBD2 matches at 8 bases. V lost 2 bases and J lost 5; bases outside the gene matches: 10. The CDR3 covers 16 residues. Germline assignment: CDR1 SGHNT and CDR2 YENEEA. The CDR3 protein is CASSLFPSGGRETQYF. CDR3 nucleotide sequence: TGTGCCAGCAGCTTATTCCCCAGCGGGGGTCGGGAGACCCAGTACTTC.

The rearrangement links TRBV25-1 to TRBJ2-3; TRBD2 aligns across 10 bases. The trim removed 8 bases at V and 5 bases at J, leaving 10 bases unmatched. The CDR3 has 15 amino acids. Germline V CDR1 and CDR2: MGHDK, SYGVNS. CDR3 protein: CASADPSGSGDTQYF. The CDR3 DNA follows: TGTGCCAGCGCGGATCCTAGCGGGAGTGGAGATACGCAGTATTTT.

This clonotype was picked up a small number of times. This chain uses TRBV6-2 or TRBV6-3 with TRBJ2-5; TRBD2 is a possible D gene (7 bases). The V gene lost 5 bases and the J gene lost 4 bases, with 11 bases spanning the gap. CDR3 length: 13 residues. Germline CDR1 MNHEY, CDR2 SVGEGT. The CDR3 loop reads CASSSGTPETQYF. The CDR3 nucleotides are TGTGCCAGCAGTAGCGGGACACCAGAGACCCAGTACTTC.

The chain recombines TRBV7-2 with TRBJ2-5; D call uncertain. The germline gives CDR1 SGHTA, CDR2 FQGNSA. V lost 1 base and J 1 base, leaving 16 bases between the germline ends. The CDR3 runs 17 residues. The CDR3: CASSLVSLLRAQETQYF. CDR3 DNA: TGTGCCAGCAGCTTAGTCTCCTTACTACGGGCCCAAGAGACCCAGTACTTC.

J is TRBJ2-5 and V is TRBV20-1; 13 bases are shared with TRBD2. The CDR3 length is 14 residues. The germline V gene has CDR1 DFQATT and CDR2 SNEGSKA (reference sequence). Trimming cost V 5 bases and J 5 bases; bases outside gene matches: 5. The CDR3 protein is CSAPPTSGGETQYF. The CDR3 DNA reads as TGCAGTGCTCCTCCGACTAGCGGGGGGGAGACCCAGTACTTC.

The V gene is TRBV7-6, the J gene TRBJ2-5, with D tentatively TRBD2 (7 bases). Germline V CDR1 and CDR2: SGHVS, FNYEAQ. The CDR3 consists of 18 residues. V gave up 1 base and J gave up 5 bases, with 23 bases separating them. CDR3 in amino acids: CASSLGALLGGPEETQYF. Here the CDR3 DNA reads TGTGCCAGCAGCTTAGGGGCCCTGTTGGGGGGGCCTGAGGAGACCCAGTACTTC.

This CDR3 is CASSLVLAYEQFF. CDR3 nucleotide sequence: TGTGCCAGCAGTTTAGTACTAGCATATGAGCAGTTCTTC. The rearrangement links TRBV12-3 or TRBV12-4 to TRBJ2-1, with D maybe TRBD2 (6 bases). This CDR3 is built from 13 residues. Trimming removed 1 base at V and 8 bases at J, with 9 bases between.

This clonotype was observed a handful of times. The J gene is TRBJ2-6, the V gene TRBV6-6; D is uncertain. This CDR3 has 13 residues. In germline, CDR1 is MNHNY, CDR2 SVGAGI (reference sequence). Trimming took off 7 bases at V and 3 bases at J, with 7 bases between the two ends. The CDR3 DNA reads TGTGCCAGCATAGGGTTTGGGGCCAACGTCCTGACTTTC. As protein: CASIGFGANVLTF.